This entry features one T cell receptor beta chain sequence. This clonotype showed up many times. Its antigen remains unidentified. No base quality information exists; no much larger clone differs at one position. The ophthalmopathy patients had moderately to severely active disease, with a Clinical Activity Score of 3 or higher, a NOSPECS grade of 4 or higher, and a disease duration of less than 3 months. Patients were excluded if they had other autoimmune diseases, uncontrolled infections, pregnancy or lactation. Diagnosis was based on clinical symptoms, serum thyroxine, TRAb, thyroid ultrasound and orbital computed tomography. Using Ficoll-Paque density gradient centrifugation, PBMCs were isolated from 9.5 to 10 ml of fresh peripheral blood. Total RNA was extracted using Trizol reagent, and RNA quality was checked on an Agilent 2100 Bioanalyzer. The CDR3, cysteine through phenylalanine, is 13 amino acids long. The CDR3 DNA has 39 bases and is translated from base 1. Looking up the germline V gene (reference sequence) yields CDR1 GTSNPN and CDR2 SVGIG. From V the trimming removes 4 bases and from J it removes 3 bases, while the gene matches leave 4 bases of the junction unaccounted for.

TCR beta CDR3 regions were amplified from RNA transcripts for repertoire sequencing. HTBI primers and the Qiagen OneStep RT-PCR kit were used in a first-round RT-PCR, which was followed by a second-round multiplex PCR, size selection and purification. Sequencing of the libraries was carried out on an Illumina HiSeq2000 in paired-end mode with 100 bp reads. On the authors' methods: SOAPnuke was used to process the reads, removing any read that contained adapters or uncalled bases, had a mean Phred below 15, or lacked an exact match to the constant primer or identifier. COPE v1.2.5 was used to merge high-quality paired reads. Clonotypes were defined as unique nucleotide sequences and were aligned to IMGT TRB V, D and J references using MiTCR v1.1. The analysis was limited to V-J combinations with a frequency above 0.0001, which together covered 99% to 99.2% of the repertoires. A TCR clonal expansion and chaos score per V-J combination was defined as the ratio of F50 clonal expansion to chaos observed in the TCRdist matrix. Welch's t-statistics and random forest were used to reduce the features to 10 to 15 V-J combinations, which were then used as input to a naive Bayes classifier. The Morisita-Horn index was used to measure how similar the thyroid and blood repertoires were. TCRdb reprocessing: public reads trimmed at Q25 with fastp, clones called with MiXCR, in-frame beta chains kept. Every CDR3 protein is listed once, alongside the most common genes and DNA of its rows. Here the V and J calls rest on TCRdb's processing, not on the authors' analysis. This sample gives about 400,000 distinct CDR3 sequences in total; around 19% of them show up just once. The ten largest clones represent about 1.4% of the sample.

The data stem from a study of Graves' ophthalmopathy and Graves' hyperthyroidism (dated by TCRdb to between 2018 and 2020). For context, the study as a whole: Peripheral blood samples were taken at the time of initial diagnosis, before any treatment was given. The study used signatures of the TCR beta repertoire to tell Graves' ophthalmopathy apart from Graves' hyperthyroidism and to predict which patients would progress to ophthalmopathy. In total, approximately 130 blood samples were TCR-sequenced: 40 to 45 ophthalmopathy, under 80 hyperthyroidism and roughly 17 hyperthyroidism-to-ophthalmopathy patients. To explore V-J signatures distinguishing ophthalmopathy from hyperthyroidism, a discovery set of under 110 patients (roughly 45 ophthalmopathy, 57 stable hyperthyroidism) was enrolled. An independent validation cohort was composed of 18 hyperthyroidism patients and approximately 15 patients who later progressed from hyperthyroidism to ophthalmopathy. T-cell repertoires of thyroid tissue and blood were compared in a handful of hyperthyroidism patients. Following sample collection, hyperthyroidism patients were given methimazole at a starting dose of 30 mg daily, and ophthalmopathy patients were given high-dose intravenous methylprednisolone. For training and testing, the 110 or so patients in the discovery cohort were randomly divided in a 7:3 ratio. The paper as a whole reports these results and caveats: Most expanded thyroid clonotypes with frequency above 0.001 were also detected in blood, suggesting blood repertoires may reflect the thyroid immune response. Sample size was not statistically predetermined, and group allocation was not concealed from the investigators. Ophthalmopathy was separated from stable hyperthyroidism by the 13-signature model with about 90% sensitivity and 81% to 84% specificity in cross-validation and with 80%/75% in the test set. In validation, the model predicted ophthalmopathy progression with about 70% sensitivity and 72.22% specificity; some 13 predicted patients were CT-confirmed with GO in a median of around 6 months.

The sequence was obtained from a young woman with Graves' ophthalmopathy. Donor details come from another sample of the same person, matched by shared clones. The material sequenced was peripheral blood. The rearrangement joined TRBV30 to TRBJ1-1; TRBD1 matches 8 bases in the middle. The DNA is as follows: TGTGCCTGGAAAGGACAGGGCTACACTGAAGCTTTCTTT. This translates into CAWKGQGYTEAFF.